The rows below give T cell receptor beta chains drawn from one sample of a study of T cell repertoires in aging, cancer and after chemotherapy. TCRdb re-derived calls from the multiplex PCR reads in MiXCR, one entry per CDR3 protein. The table lists about 2,000 distinct CDR3 sequences, approximately 20% of them singletons. The sample consisted of blood. The receptors come from a human donor with a solid tumor. CDR3s include the opening cysteine and the closing phenylalanine or tryptophan. Each record gives: V gene, clone size, D gene, CDR3 length, J gene, CDR3 protein, CDR3 DNA. A D gene is named only where the DNA matches it firmly. Not all rows give a size; the values are once, few, many and, for expanded clones, a class.

V: TRBV19
size: large
D: TRBD1
length: 16
J: TRBJ2-6
CDR3: CASSRDSGSGANVLTF
DNA: TGTGCCAGTAGTAGGGACAGTGGCTCTGGGGCCAACGTCCTGACTTTC

V: TRBV5-6
size: hyperexpanded
D: TRBD1
length: 15
J: TRBJ2-7
CDR3: CASTTPGQGENEQYF
DNA: TGTGCCAGCACCACGCCGGGACAGGGGGAAAACGAGCAGTACTTC

V: TRBV27
size: large
D: NA
length: 14
J: TRBJ2-3
CDR3: CASSSPRVTDTQYF
DNA: TGTGCCAGCAGTTCCCCCCGGGTCACAGATACGCAGTATTTT

V: TRBV20-1
size: few
D: TRBD1
length: 14
J: TRBJ2-1
CDR3: CSAARTGRYNEQFF
DNA: TGCAGTGCCGCCCGGACAGGGAGATACAATGAGCAGTTCTTC

V: TRBV11-2
size: NA
D: NA
length: 16
J: TRBJ1-3
CDR3: CASSLGYASSGNTIYF
DNA: TGTGCCAGCAGCTTAGGGTATGCCAGCTCTGGAAACACCATATATTTT

V: TRBV4-1
size: NA
D: TRBD2
length: 14
J: TRBJ2-7
CDR3: CASSQGLASYEQYF
DNA: TGCGCCAGCAGCCAGGGACTAGCGTCCTACGAGCAGTACTTC

V: TRBV18
size: NA
D: NA
length: 12
J: TRBJ2-4
CDR3: CASSPQGNIQYF
DNA: TGTGCCAGCTCACCACAGGGGAACATTCAGTACTTC

V: TRBV5-1
size: few
D: NA
length: 15
J: TRBJ2-3
CDR3: CASSPLGGSPDTQYF
DNA: TGCGCCAGCAGCCCGCTCGGGGGCTCACCAGATACGCAGTATTTT

V: TRBV4-2
size: NA
D: NA
length: 17
J: TRBJ2-7
CDR3: CASSQDRGGAPIYEQYF
DNA: TGCGCCAGCAGCCAAGATAGGGGGGGGGCGCCGATCTACGAGCAGTACTTC

V: TRBV4-2
size: few
D: TRBD2
length: 22
J: TRBJ2-5
CDR3: CASSHVPTRGLAGGMYQETQYF
DNA: TGTGCCAGCAGCCACGTTCCCACGCGGGGCCTAGCGGGAGGGATGTACCAAGAGACCCAGTACTTC

V: TRBV20-1
size: medium-sized
D: NA
length: 15
J: TRBJ2-5
CDR3: CSAREPQGRGETQYF
DNA: TGCAGTGCTAGAGAACCCCAGGGAAGGGGAGAGACCCAGTACTTC

V: TRBV4-3
size: NA
D: NA
length: 15
J: TRBJ1-1
CDR3: CASSQEGWGNTEAFF
DNA: TGCGCCAGCAGCCAAGAAGGGTGGGGAAACACTGAAGCTTTCTTT

V: TRBV10-3
size: medium-sized
D: TRBD1
length: 17
J: TRBJ2-2
CDR3: CAIKGQQLGPNTGELFF
DNA: TGTGCCATCAAGGGACAGCAGTTGGGGCCCAACACCGGGGAGCTGTTTTTT

V: TRBV24-1
size: medium-sized
D: NA
length: 15
J: TRBJ2-2
CDR3: CATSDSASHTGELFF
DNA: TGTGCCACCAGTGATTCGGCATCTCACACCGGGGAGCTGTTTTTT

V: TRBV15
size: large
D: NA
length: 15
J: TRBJ1-2
CDR3: CATSPRRETRYGYTF
DNA: TGTGCCACCAGCCCACGCCGGGAGACTCGCTATGGCTACACCTTC

V: TRBV2
size: NA
D: TRBD2
length: 13
J: TRBJ2-1
CDR3: CASSWTSGVGQFF
DNA: TGTGCCAGCAGTTGGACTAGCGGGGTTGGGCAGTTCTTC

V: TRBV29-1
size: large
D: NA
length: 16
J: TRBJ2-5
CDR3: CSVEDLVWTDQETQYF
DNA: TGCAGCGTTGAAGATTTGGTATGGACAGACCAAGAGACCCAGTACTTC

V: TRBV5-1
size: few
D: TRBD1
length: 18
J: TRBJ2-1
CDR3: CASSLSLTGTGGRNEQFF
DNA: TGCGCCAGCAGCTTGAGCCTAACCGGGACAGGGGGCAGGAATGAGCAGTTCTTC

V: TRBV11-1
size: large
D: NA
length: 15
J: TRBJ2-2
CDR3: CASSLASWWDGELFF
DNA: TGTGCCAGCAGCTTAGCAAGCTGGTGGGACGGGGAGCTGTTTTTT

V: TRBV5-1
size: few
D: TRBD2
length: 16
J: TRBJ2-7
CDR3: CASSTEPGLVLHEQYF
DNA: TGCGCCAGCAGCACTGAACCGGGACTAGTCCTCCACGAGCAGTACTTC

V: TRBV5-1
size: few
D: NA
length: 16
J: TRBJ1-2
CDR3: CASSLETPPSRYGYTF
DNA: TGCGCCAGCAGCCTCGAGACGCCGCCCTCTCGCTATGGCTACACCTTC

V: TRBV29-1
size: NA
D: TRBD1
length: 14
J: TRBJ2-7
CDR3: CSVGRQGVSYEQYF
DNA: TGCAGCGTTGGGAGACAGGGGGTTTCCTACGAGCAGTACTTC